This TCR beta chain was found in a study of chemoradiotherapy in HPV16-positive cancers. Clones were read by immunoSEQ multiplex PCR, and TCRdb kept only the in-frame ones, dropping some. The data show about 29,000 clones, 91% seen once. The length of the CDR3 is 16 residues. V gave up 5 bases and J gave up 3 bases; unmatched junction bases: 10. CDR1 and CDR2 from the germline V gene are SGHAT and FQNNGV. This sequence originates from a human donor with HPV-associated anogenital cancer. Material: blood, obtained from a patient who underwent chemoradiotherapy. The chain combines TRBV11-2 with TRBJ2-7; 10 nucleotides agree with TRBD2. In DNA form, the CDR3 reads TGTGCCAGCAGCCACCAGGGACTAGCGAAACTCTACGAGCAGTACTTC. Encoded protein: CASSHQGLAKLYEQYF.